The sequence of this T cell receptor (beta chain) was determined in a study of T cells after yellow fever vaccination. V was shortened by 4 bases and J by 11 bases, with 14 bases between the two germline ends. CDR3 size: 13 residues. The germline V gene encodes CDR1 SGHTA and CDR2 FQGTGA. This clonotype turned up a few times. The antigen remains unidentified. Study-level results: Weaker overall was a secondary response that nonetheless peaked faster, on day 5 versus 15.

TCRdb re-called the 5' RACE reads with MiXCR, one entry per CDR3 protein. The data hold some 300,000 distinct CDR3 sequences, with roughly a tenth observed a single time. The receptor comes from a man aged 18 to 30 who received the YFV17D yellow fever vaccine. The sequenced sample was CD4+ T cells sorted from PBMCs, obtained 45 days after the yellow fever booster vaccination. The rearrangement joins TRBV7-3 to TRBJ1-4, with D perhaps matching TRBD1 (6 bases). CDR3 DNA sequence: TGTGCCAGCAGCTGGTTACAGGGAGAGAAACTGTTTTTT. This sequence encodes CASSWLQGEKLFF.